This section outlines one T cell receptor beta chain sequence together with its context. These data are taken from a study of blood T cell repertoires in COVID-19. About the research overall: There were acute and convalescent COVID-19 samples, and they came from the United States, Italy and Spain. The analysed material was cDNA or gDNA that came from T cells, B-cell-depleted T cells, or PBMCs.

Produced via immunoSEQ multiplex PCR; TCRdb's table is partial and in-frame only. The table has about 180,000 clones, about 80% seen once. This TCR derives from a man between 65 and 85 years old with active or convalescent COVID-19. The material sequenced was peripheral blood.

CDR3 nucleotide sequence: TGTGCCAGCAGTGATGATCGGGACAGGGTCGATGGCTACACCTTC. Translated: CASSDDRDRVDGYTF. The chain employs TRBV2 and TRBJ1-2, with TRBD1 matching over 9 bases. From germline, CDR1 is SNHLY and CDR2 FYNNEI. J was trimmed by 6 bases and V by 3 bases; bases with no gene match: 8. This CDR3 spans 15 amino acids.